One sample yielded the 24 T cell receptor beta chains listed below, sequenced in a study of low-dose radiotherapy and immunotherapy resistance in tumors. First-strand cDNA used TRAV- and TRBV-specific primers, covering alpha and beta chains. TCR amplification ran roughly 20 PCR cycles using constant-region and V-primer adapter primers. MiXCR, applied by TCRdb to the reads, yields one record per CDR3 protein. Among 95,000 to 100,000 distinct CDR3 sequences listed, roughly 20% were seen once. The time point is: after trial treatment. Treatment specified: LDRT plus nivolumab, ipilimumab, low-dose cyclophosphamide and aspirin (RACIN trial). The material sequenced was PBMCs, taken after low-dose radiotherapy plus immunotherapy. These receptors came from a male donor with prostate cancer.

This clonotype was seen many times. The chain recombines TRBV29-1 with TRBJ1-2; tentatively, D is TRBD1 (5 bases). The CDR3 sequence is 16 residues long. Per the germline V gene, CDR1 is SQVTM and CDR2 is ANQGSEA. V shed 0 bases and J shed 7 bases, with 21 bases lying between them. The CDR3 nucleotides read TGCAGCGTTGAAGACCCCGGGGGACGGACGCTCGGTGGCTACACCTTC. Its translation: CSVEDPGGRTLGGYTF.

This clonotype was recorded many times. This chain uses TRBV11-3 with TRBJ2-3; 8 nucleotides align to TRBD1. The germline gives CDR1 SGHNT, CDR2 YENEEA. This CDR3 comprises 13 residues. The V and J ends lost 5 bases and 6 bases, in that order; junction bases with no gene match: 4. The CDR3 here is CASSRQGLDTQYF. The DNA for the CDR3 is TGTGCCAGCAGCCGACAGGGGTTGGATACGCAGTATTTT. Complete variable domain (other parts from reference TRBV11-3 and TRBJ2-3): EAGVVQSPRYKIIEKKQPVAFWCNPISGHNTLYWYLQNLGQGPELLIRYENEEAVDDSQLPKDRFSAERLKGVDSTLKIQPAELGDSAVYLCASSRQGLDTQYFGPGTRLTVL.

In this sample, this clonotype turned up a few times. The genes are TRBV12-3 or TRBV12-4 and TRBJ1-2, with D hard to call. This CDR3 is 13 amino acids long. The V end lost 1 base, the J end lost 8 bases, and 11 bases lay between the germline ends. The CDR3: CASSLGPQGGYTF. The CDR3 nucleotides are TGTGCCAGCAGTTTAGGGCCTCAAGGAGGCTACACCTTC.

The J gene is TRBJ2-2, the V gene TRBV28; perhaps TRBD2 as D (6 bases). Germline CDR1 is MDHEN and CDR2 is SYDVKM. Trimming removed 3 bases at V and 4 bases at J, with 9 bases between. The CDR3 consists of 14 residues. CDR3 nucleotide sequence: TGTGCCAGCAGTTTGGGAGGAGGCACCGGGGAGCTGTTTTTT. Translated: CASSLGGGTGELFF.

Ten or more counts support this clonotype. The chain employs TRBV6-2 or TRBV6-3 and TRBJ2-7; D may match TRBD1 or TRBD2 (5 bases each). Germline V lookup: CDR1 MNHEY, CDR2 SVGEGT. This CDR3 spans 15 amino acids. V dropped 0 bases and J dropped 0 bases, with 9 bases sitting between them. The CDR3 sequence: CASSYSGTTSYEQYF. The CDR3 DNA is TGTGCCAGCAGTTACTCAGGGACCACCTCCTACGAGCAGTACTTC.

This clonotype has a handful of counts. This sequence joins TRBV6-5 and TRBJ2-7; D might be TRBD1 (6 bases). V was cut by 5 bases and J by 4 bases, with 15 bases left in between. Germline CDR1 reads MNHEY; CDR2 reads SVGAGI. This CDR3 region has 14 residues. DNA of the CDR3: TGTGCCAGCAGTCCCGGACAGTCGATTTACGAGCAGTACTTC. Amino acid sequence: CASSPGQSIYEQYF.

The chain has TRBV2 and TRBJ2-1; TRBD1 matches at 9 bases. Trimming at V came to 6 bases and at J to 15 bases, leaving 9 bases not matched to a gene. This CDR3 has 12 amino acids. Germline-derived CDR1 and CDR2 are SNHLY and FYNNEI. CDR3 DNA: TGTGCCAGCAGAGTAACAGGGGGCAGGGCGTTCTTC. The encoded protein is CASRVTGGRAFF. Together with reference TRBV2 and TRBJ2-1, the CDR3 gives the full variable domain: EPEVTQTPSHQVTQMGQEVILRCVPISNHLYFYWYRQILGQKVEFLVSFYNNEISEKSEIFDDQFSVERPDGSNFTLKIRSTKLEDSAMYFCASRVTGGRAFFGPGTRLTVL.

This clonotype was seen ten or more times. The chain recombines TRBV18 with TRBJ2-1; 10 nucleotides line up with TRBD1. Trimming removed 3 bases from V and 10 bases from J; junction bases left unmatched: 9. Germline CDR1 is KGHSH and CDR2 is LQKENI. There are 15 residues in the CDR3. The CDR3 DNA follows: TGTGCCAGCTCACCCGACAGGGGGCTGATAGGCGAGCAGTTCTTC. It yields the protein CASSPDRGLIGEQFF.

The chain is built from TRBV3-1 and TRBJ1-2; TRBD1 is a possible D gene (5 bases). The CDR3 contains 12 residues. Deletions cut 4 bases from V and 6 bases from J, with 9 bases between. Germline CDR1 LGHDT, CDR2 YNNKEL (reference sequence). In DNA, the CDR3 is TGTGCCAGCAGCCGGGACGCCCATGGCTACACCTTC. Translating it yields CASSRDAHGYTF.

This clonotype came up a few times. The chain has TRBV27 and TRBJ1-4; 8 bases are a match to TRBD1. This CDR3 contains 13 residues. Germline values: CDR1 MNHEY, CDR2 SMNVEV (reference sequence). V shed 7 bases and J 5 bases; nucleotides not matched to a gene: 3. This chain's CDR3 is CASTTGVNEKLFF. CDR3 coding DNA: TGTGCCAGCACGACAGGGGTGAATGAAAAACTGTTTTTT.

This clonotype was recorded a few times. The gene calls are TRBV21-1 and TRBJ1-5; the table assigns TRBD1, which was not confirmed against the DNA. TRBV21-1 has pseudogene status. The CDR3 length is 15 residues. The DNA for the CDR3 is TGTGCCAGCAGCCCAAGGGGGGCCAGCAATCAGCCCCAGCATTTT. Encoded protein: CASSPRGASNQPQHF.

This chain uses TRBV11-2 with TRBJ2-7; D unclear. Germline V lookup: CDR1 SGHAT, CDR2 FQNNGV. The CDR3 has 14 residues. The V and J ends lost 5 bases and 2 bases respectively, with 13 bases between them. The CDR3 sequence is CASSLWTTAYEQYF. For the CDR3, the DNA is TGTGCCAGCAGCCTCTGGACCACAGCCTACGAGCAGTACTTC.

This clonotype was picked up many times. The rearrangement joins TRBV5-4 to TRBJ1-2; 9 bases align to TRBD1. The CDR3 runs to 14 residues. Germline CDR1 reads SGHNT; CDR2 reads YYREEE (reference sequence). Losses at the gene ends were 3 bases for V and 6 bases for J; bases not matched to a gene: 6. In DNA, the CDR3 is TGTGCCAGCAGCTACAGGACAGGGGCTGATGGCTACACCTTC. Its translation is CASSYRTGADGYTF.

This chain uses TRBV5-1 with TRBJ2-5, with 11 bases matching TRBD1. The CDR3 is 13 amino acids. J gave up 5 bases and V 9 bases, and 6 bases lay outside the gene matches. Germline V gives CDR1 SGHRS, CDR2 YFSETQ. The CDR3 loop is CATGTGGLETQYF. The DNA of the CDR3 is TGCGCCACAGGGACAGGGGGATTGGAGACCCAGTACTTC.

This clonotype showed up many times. CDR3: CSVEFRDTGELFF. CDR3 nucleotide sequence: TGCAGCGTTGAGTTTAGGGACACCGGGGAGCTGTTTTTT. V is TRBV29-1 and J is TRBJ2-2; D gene uncertain. V was cut by 3 bases and J by 3 bases, with 8 bases left in between. Germline V gene sequence: CDR1 SQVTM, CDR2 ANQGSEA. This CDR3 has 13 amino acids.

This clonotype has at least ten counts. The J gene is TRBJ2-3, the V gene TRBV10-2; weak D call: TRBD1 (6 bases). CDR1 and CDR2 (germline): WSHSY, SAAADI. V lost 5 bases and J lost 8, with 14 bases in between. The CDR3 extends over 13 amino acids. The CDR3: CASSLAEGGTQYF. The DNA for the CDR3 is TGCGCCAGCAGTCTTGCGGAAGGGGGTACGCAGTATTTT.

This clonotype was seen a single time. The chain combines TRBV9 with TRBJ2-2, with D possibly being TRBD1 (5 bases). The CDR3 totals 15 residues. Germline V gene data show CDR1 as SGDLS and CDR2 as YYNGEE. Trimming pared 3 bases from V and 6 bases from J, leaving 15 bases between. CDR3 bases: TGTGCCAGCAGCGATGGAAGGGGCCCACCCGGGGAGCTGTTTTTT. Protein: CASSDGRGPPGELFF.

As regards this clonotype: A far bigger clonotype differs at one base, so this is likely a read error. The chain joins TRBV7-9 to TRBJ2-2; D is perhaps TRBD1 (5 bases). CDR1 is SEHNR and CDR2 is FQNEAQ in the germline V gene (reference sequence). This CDR3 has 16 residues. The V end was cut by 7 bases, the J end by 0 bases, with 15 bases between. CDR3 nucleotide sequence: TGTGCCAGCATCTCCAGGGTATCCTCGAACACCGGGGAGCTGTTTTTT. It specifies CASISRVSSNTGELFF.

Of note for this clonotype: Since a far larger clone is one base different, this is likely a read error. A read error is likely, as this CDR3 ends without the conserved phenylalanine or tryptophan. This rearrangement joins TRBV6-6 to TRBJ2-7; 10 nucleotides align to TRBD2. With 6 bases clipped from V and 6 bases from J, the junction kept 11 bases outside the gene matches. CDR3 size: 15 residues. CDR1 is MNHNY and CDR2 is SVGAGI in the germline V gene (reference sequence). The CDR3 DNA is TGTGCCAGCAGGCCCCCGGGACTAGCGAGCGGCGAGCAGTACTCC. Its protein product is CASRPPGLASGEQYS.

In regard to this clonotype: This is likely an artifact of a read error, given a far larger clone one base away. The chain uses TRBV7-6 and TRBJ2-7; D may be TRBD2 (6 bases). The CDR3 is 15 residues long. Germline CDR1 is SGHVS and CDR2 is FNYEAQ. CDR3 region: CAGSSPFLASYEQYF. CDR3 DNA: TGTGCCGGCAGCTCCCCTTTCCTAGCGTCCTACGAGCAGTACTTC. The whole variable domain, remainder taken from reference TRBV7-6 and TRBJ2-7, is GAGVSQSPRYKVTKRGQDVALRCDPISGHVSLYWYRQALGQGPEFLTYFNYEAQQDKSGLPNDRFSAERPEGSISTLTIQRTEQRDSAMYRCAGSSPFLASYEQYFGPGTRLTVT.

This clonotype was observed at least ten times. The chain links TRBV12-3 or TRBV12-4 to TRBJ2-1; D is unresolved. Trimming stripped 2 bases from V and 6 bases from J, with 11 bases between. The CDR3 is 14 residues long. The CDR3 loop is CASSLRIRANEQFF. The DNA for the CDR3 is TGTGCCAGCAGTTTACGGATAAGGGCCAATGAGCAGTTCTTC.

The rearrangement joins TRBV5-6 to TRBJ1-1, with D unclear. V dropped 4 bases and J dropped 1 base, with 11 bases sitting between them. The CDR3 has 14 amino acids. The germline V gene encodes CDR1 SGHDT and CDR2 YYEEEE. The CDR3 DNA follows: TGTGCCAGCAGCGGAACCCAAGGGAACACTGAAGCTTTCTTT. Translating gives CASSGTQGNTEAFF.

With regard to this clonotype: This sequence may be a read error, since a much larger clone differs from it by one base. The chain recombines TRBV7-9 with TRBJ2-7; no clear D gene. CDR1 SEHNR and CDR2 FQNEAQ come from the germline V gene (reference sequence). The CDR3 has 11 residues. The CDR3 region is CPSSLGNEQYF. CDR3 nucleotides: TGTCCCAGCAGCCTGGGGAACGAGCAGTACTTC.

Remarks on this clonotype: This sequence is one base from a far larger clone and is likely a read error. J is TRBJ2-2 and V is TRBV2; TRBD1 matches at 7 bases. Germline CDR1 reads SNHLY; CDR2 reads FYNNEI. CDR3 length equals 18 residues. Here the CDR3 reads CANSLLGPGTVNTGELFF. The CDR3 DNA reads as TGTGCCAACAGTCTACTAGGCCCCGGGACAGTGAACACCGGGGAGCTGTTTTTT.